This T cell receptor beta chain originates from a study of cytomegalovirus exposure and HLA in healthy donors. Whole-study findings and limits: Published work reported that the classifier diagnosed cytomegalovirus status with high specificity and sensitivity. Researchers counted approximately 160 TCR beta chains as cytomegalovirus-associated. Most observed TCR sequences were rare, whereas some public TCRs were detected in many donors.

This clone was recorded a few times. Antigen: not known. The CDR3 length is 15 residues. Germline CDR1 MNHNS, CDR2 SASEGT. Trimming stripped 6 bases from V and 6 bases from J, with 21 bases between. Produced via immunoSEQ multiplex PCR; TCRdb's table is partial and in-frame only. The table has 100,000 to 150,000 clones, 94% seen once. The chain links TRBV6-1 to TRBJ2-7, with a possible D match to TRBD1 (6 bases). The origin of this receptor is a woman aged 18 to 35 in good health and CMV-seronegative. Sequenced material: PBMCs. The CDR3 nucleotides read TGTGCCAGCAGCCCCGTCCAGGGGATACTACTCGAGCAGTACTTC. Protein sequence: CASSPVQGILLEQYF.